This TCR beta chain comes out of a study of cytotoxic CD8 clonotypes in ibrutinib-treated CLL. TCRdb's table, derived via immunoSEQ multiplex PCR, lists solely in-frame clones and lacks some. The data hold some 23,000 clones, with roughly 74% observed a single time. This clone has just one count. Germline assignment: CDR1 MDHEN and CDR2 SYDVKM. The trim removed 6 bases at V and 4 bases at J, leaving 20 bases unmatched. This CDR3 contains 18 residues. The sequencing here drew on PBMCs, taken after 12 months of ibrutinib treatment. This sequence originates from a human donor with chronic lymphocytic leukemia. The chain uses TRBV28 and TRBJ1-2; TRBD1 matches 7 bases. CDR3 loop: CASRGRERGQPIIYGYTF. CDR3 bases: TGTGCCAGCAGGGGGCGGGAACGGGGACAGCCAATAATCTATGGCTACACCTTC.